The source of this TCR beta chain is a study of shared clonotypes between healthy human individuals. Study overall: Donors had three CD4 naive, three CD4 memory, two CD8 naive and one CD8 memory plate apiece.

V lost 8 bases to trimming and J lost 5 bases; unmatched junction nucleotides: 4. Germline values: CDR1 GTSNPN, CDR2 SVGIG (reference sequence). The CDR3 length is 11 residues. The protocol was immunoSEQ multiplex PCR, while the TCRdb copy is restricted to in-frame clones and leaves out a portion. The table records some 2 million clones, around 95% of them present only once. The sample comprised naive CD4+ T cells sorted from blood. Stated subset: CD45RA+ positively selected. The TCR comes from a man between 18 and 29 years old in good health. The chain has TRBV30 and TRBJ2-7, with 9 bases lining up with TRBD2. The CDR3 is CAVSGGNEQYF. As DNA, the CDR3 is TGTGCCGTTAGCGGGGGCAACGAGCAGTACTTC.